These 5 T cell receptor beta chains were all obtained from the same sample, sequenced in a study of blood T cell repertoires in COVID-19. The table came from immunoSEQ multiplex PCR; TCRdb's copy has only in-frame clones and leaves some out. The sample lists around 130,000 clones; approximately 85% were seen once. Source material: peripheral blood. The receptors shown here come from a human donor in a cohort sampled during active COVID-19.

CDR3 nucleotides: TGTGCCAGCTCACCACGTATTCCAGGGGGCGATGGGGACACTGAAGCTTTCTTT. Protein: CASSPRIPGGDGDTEAFF. This chain connects TRBV18 to TRBJ1-1, with 8 positions matching TRBD1. This CDR3 region has 18 residues. The V and J ends lost 1 base and 3 bases, in that order; junction bases with no gene match: 13. Germline CDR1 and CDR2: KGHSH and LQKENI.

The V gene is TRBV3-1 (or the pseudogene TRBV3-2), the J gene TRBJ2-1; 11 positions match TRBD2. From germline, CDR1 is LGHDT and CDR2 YNNKEL (reference sequence). The CDR3 runs to 16 residues. Trimming removed 4 bases from V and 7 bases from J; junction bases left unmatched: 9. DNA of the CDR3: TGTGCCAGCAGCCGAGGGAATAGCGGGGGGGGTAATGAGCAGTTCTTC. Translated: CASSRGNSGGGNEQFF.

The CDR3 sequence: CASSQPEDWSGDGYTF. CDR3 DNA: TGCGCCAGCAGCCAGCCAGAGGACTGGTCGGGGGATGGCTACACCTTC. The genes are TRBV4-1 and TRBJ1-2, with D tentatively TRBD1 (5 bases). V dropped 3 bases and J dropped 6 bases, with 20 bases sitting between them. The CDR3 runs 16 residues. Germline assignment: CDR1 MGHRA and CDR2 YSYEKL.

The gene calls are TRBV21-1 and TRBJ2-7; TRBD2 reflects the table's D call only, with no check against the DNA. TRBV21-1 is listed as a pseudogene. CDR3 length: 16 amino acids. The CDR3 nucleotides are TGTGCCAGCACCACCCCAAATACGGGGGGGACCTCCGAGCAGTACTTC. This encodes CASTTPNTGGTSEQYF.

V gene TRBV27 combines with J gene TRBJ2-6, with TRBD1 identical over 7 bases. CDR1 is MNHEY, CDR2 SMNVEV, per germline (reference sequence). V dropped 5 bases and J dropped 3; count of bases not matched to a gene: 4. The CDR3 totals 15 residues. The CDR3 here is CASSPTGFGANVLTF. As DNA, the CDR3 is TGTGCCAGCAGTCCGACAGGGTTTGGGGCCAACGTCCTGACTTTC.